Listed here is a single TCR beta chain. The data originate from a study of blood T cell repertoires in COVID-19. Produced via immunoSEQ multiplex PCR; TCRdb's table is partial and in-frame only. The sample contains a few hundred thousand clones, around four fifths of which appear only once. After removal of 11 bases from V and 4 bases from J, the junction contained 10 bases not matched to a gene. Per the germline V gene, CDR1 is MNHEY and CDR2 is SVGAGI. The CDR3 length is 14 residues. V gene TRBV6-5 combines with J gene TRBJ2-5; 10 bases match TRBD2. Sequenced: peripheral blood. The receptor was isolated from a woman of 80 years or more with active or convalescent COVID-19. DNA of the CDR3: TGTGCCTCCTTAGCGGGGGGAGTTGGAGAGACCCAGTACTTC. Its translation is CASLAGGVGETQYF.